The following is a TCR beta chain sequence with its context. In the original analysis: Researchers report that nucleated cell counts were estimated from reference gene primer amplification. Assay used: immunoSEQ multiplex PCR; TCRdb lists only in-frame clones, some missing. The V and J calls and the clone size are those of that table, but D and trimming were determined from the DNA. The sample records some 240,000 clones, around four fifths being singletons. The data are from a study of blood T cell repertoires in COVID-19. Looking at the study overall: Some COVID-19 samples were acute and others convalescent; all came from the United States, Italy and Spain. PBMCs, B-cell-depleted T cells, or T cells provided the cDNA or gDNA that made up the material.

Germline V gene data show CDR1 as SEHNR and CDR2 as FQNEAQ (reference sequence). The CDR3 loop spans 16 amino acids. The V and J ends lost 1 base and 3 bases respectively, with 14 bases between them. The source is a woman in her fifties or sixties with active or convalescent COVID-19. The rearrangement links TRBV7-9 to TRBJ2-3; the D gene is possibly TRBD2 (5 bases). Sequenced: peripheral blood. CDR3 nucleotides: TGTGCCAGCAGCTTAGGGCTAGCCAAGTCAACAGATACGCAGTATTTT. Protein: CASSLGLAKSTDTQYF.